This TCR beta chain was identified in a study of naive and memory T cell subsets. Trimming cost V 0 bases and J 7 bases; bases outside gene matches: 7. CDR1 is KGHSH, CDR2 LQKENI, per germline. There are 17 residues in the CDR3. This clonotype was seen only a few times. Separate alpha and beta amplification began at the second PCR step. Two oligonucleotides, mixed equimolar, formed the beta constant-region primer covering TRBC1 and TRBC2. Nested alpha and beta constant-region primers with the SP2 primer drove four PCR rounds on ligated cDNA. TCRdb re-analysed the UMI-ligation and nested PCR reads in MiXCR, keeping a single row per CDR3 protein. The table includes some 110,000 distinct CDR3 sequences, approximately 37% detected once.

The chain recombines TRBV18 with TRBJ2-1; 12 positions agree with TRBD2. This receptor was identified in a human donor in good health. Material: central memory CD4+ T cells from blood. The CDR3 region is CASSPPPTSGSVNEQFF. The CDR3 DNA reads as TGTGCCAGCTCACCACCGCCGACTAGCGGGAGTGTGAATGAGCAGTTCTTC.